This T cell receptor beta chain came from a study of human T cells and chemical hapten exposure. Study results and caveats: Counts of TCRs above 1 in 1000 frequency stayed unchanged with DPC sensitization.

Per the original methods: 95,638 TCRs per sample was the median, with a range of about 20,000 to 690,600. One entry per CDR3 protein, called by TCRdb with MiXCR from the RACE reads. The V and J calls were not made by the authors but by TCRdb's processing. The data show some 380,000 distinct CDR3 sequences, about 4.8% seen once. The CDR3 has 13 residues. V was pared by 4 bases and J by 8 bases, with 12 bases between. CDR1 SNHLY and CDR2 FYNNEI come from the germline V gene. This clonotype was detected many times. Its antigen is unknown. Sample time point: patch test 1, 2 weeks after DPC sensitization. Regarding treatment: therapeutic diphenylcyclopropenone sensitization with weekly scalp DPC. Sample donors consisted of patients with alopecia, aged 18 to 70 years, who were suitable for DPC. Extraction of total RNA was performed on unfractionated whole blood.

The chain joins TRBV2 to TRBJ2-1, with D perhaps matching TRBD2 (7 bases). The material was whole blood, obtained in connection with sensitization to the hapten diphenylcyclopropenone (DPC). The source of this sequence is a woman between 50 and 59 years old with alopecia areata. Some clones in this sample may be carry-over from other donors' samples. CDR3 residues: CASSGKGGDEQFF. CDR3 in DNA: TGTGCCAGCAGTGGGAAAGGGGGGGATGAGCAGTTCTTC.